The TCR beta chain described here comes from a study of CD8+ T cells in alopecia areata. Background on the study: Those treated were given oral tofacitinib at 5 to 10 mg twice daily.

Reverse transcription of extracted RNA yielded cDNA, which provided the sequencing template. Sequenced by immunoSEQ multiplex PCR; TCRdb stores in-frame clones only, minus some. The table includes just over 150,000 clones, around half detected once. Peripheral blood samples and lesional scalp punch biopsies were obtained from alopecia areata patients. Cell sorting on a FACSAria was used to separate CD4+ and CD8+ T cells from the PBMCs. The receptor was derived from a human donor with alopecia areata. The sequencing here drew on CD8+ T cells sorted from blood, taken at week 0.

The CDR3 DNA sequence: TGTGCCAGCAACGCAGGGATCTATAATTCACCCCTCCACTTT. Translating it yields CASNAGIYNSPLHF. The V and J genes are TRBV6-1 and TRBJ1-6; D perhaps matches TRBD1 (5 bases). Germline-derived CDR1 and CDR2 are MNHNS and SASEGT. Trimming cost V 7 bases and J 3 bases, with 10 bases left between them. The CDR3 sequence is 14 residues long.